Listed below are T cell receptor beta chains from one sample, sequenced in a study of blood T cell repertoires in COVID-19. Profiling relied on immunoSEQ multiplex PCR, and the TCRdb table lists in-frame clones only, not all of them. This table has a few hundred thousand clones, roughly 90% appearing once. The sequenced sample consisted of PBMCs or T cells enriched from blood (not recorded which). The source of these receptors is a man younger than 45 who had been exposed to COVID-19. The CDR3 runs from the conserved cysteine through the conserved F or W. A D gene is named only where the DNA matches it firmly. Some rows have no size entry. The others give once, few or many, or a class for an expanded clone.

j_call | clone_size | v_call | d_call | cdr3_nt | cdr3_aa
TRBJ2-7 | - | TRBV15 | - | TGTGCCACCAGCAGAGATGGCTTCTACGAGCAGTACTTC | CATSRDGFYEQYF
TRBJ2-1 | - | TRBV2 | TRBD2 | TGTGCCAGCAAAGGGACGACTAGCGGGGGGGTGCCGGGGTTCTTC | CASKGTTSGGVPGFF
TRBJ2-4 | - | TRBV4-3 | TRBD2 | TGCGCCAGCAGCCAAGGTAGCGGGGGGGAAAACATTCAGTACTTC | CASSQGSGGENIQYF
TRBJ2-5 | - | TRBV5-1 | - | TGCGCCAGCGGACCACAGGGAGGGAGGGAGACCCAGTACTTC | CASGPQGGRETQYF
TRBJ1-2 | - | TRBV6-5 | TRBD1 | TGTGCCAGCAGTTATGGGGACAGGGGCTCCTATGGCTACACCTTC | CASSYGDRGSYGYTF
TRBJ2-7 | - | TRBV5-4 | - | TGTGCCAGCAGCTCCACCGACCCCTCGGCGGGGGAGCAGTACTTC | CASSSTDPSAGEQYF
TRBJ2-7 | - | TRBV28 | - | TGTGCCAGCAGTTCTGACAGCTACAAATACGAGCAGTACTTC | CASSSDSYKYEQYF
TRBJ2-4 | - | TRBV7-2 | TRBD2 | TGTGCCAGCAGCTTAGCGTCAGCGGGGGGGGACATTCAGTACTTC | CASSLASAGGDIQYF
TRBJ1-5 | - | TRBV6-5 | - | TGTGCCAGCAGCCCCGGAGGAGTCAATCAGCCCCAGCATTTT | CASSPGGVNQPQHF
TRBJ1-2 | - | TRBV29-1 | - | TGCAGCGCCAGGTCCTCTTTATTGGATGGCTACACCTTC | CSARSSLLDGYTF
TRBJ2-7 | once | TRBV15 | - | TGTGCCACCAGTTACTTACCGGGGACCTACGAGCAGTACTTC | CATSYLPGTYEQYF
TRBJ1-1 | - | TRBV27 | - | TGTGCCAGCAGTTTAGGGCAGAACACTGAAGCTTTCTTT | CASSLGQNTEAFF
TRBJ2-7 | once | TRBV4-1 | - | TGCGCCAGCAGCCAAGATCCACAGTCCTACGAGCAGTACTTC | CASSQDPQSYEQYF
TRBJ1-1 | - | TRBV19 | TRBD1 | TGTGCCAGTAGTACTAGACAGGGGACAGGTACTGAAGCTTTCTTT | CASSTRQGTGTEAFF
TRBJ2-7 | - | TRBV7-9 | - | TGTGCCAGCAGCTATGGACAGTCCTACCACGAGCAGTACTTC | CASSYGQSYHEQYF
TRBJ1-6 | - | TRBV7-7 | - | TGTGCCAGCATCCTTAATAGTGGGGCAGGGAGGAGGGATTCACCCCTCCACTTT | CASILNSGAGRRDSPLHF
TRBJ1-1 | - | TRBV27 | - | TGTGCCAGCAGTTCAACAGGGATTGGGGTAAACACTGAAGCTTTCTTT | CASSSTGIGVNTEAFF
TRBJ2-1 | - | TRBV11-2 | - | TGTGCCAGCAGCTTAGGGCGGGGAGGCTTGGGTGAGCAGTTCTTC | CASSLGRGGLGEQFF
TRBJ1-4 | - | TRBV7-9 | TRBD1 | TGTGCCAGCAGCCCGGGACAGGTTAATGAAAAACTGTTTTTT | CASSPGQVNEKLFF
TRBJ1-3 | - | TRBV12-5 | TRBD1 | TGTGCTAGTGGTGGATCGGGACAGTTCCCTTCTTCCTCTGGAAACACCATATATTTT | CASGGSGQFPSSSGNTIYF
TRBJ1-6 | - | TRBV5-6 | - | TGTGCCAGCAGCTTGGCCCAGATCAATTCACCCCTCCACTTT | CASSLAQINSPLHF
TRBJ1-1 | - | TRBV10-3 | TRBD1 | TGTGCCATCAGTGAAGGACAGGGGGCGTTGAGCACTGAAGCTTTCTTT | CAISEGQGALSTEAFF
TRBJ2-5 | few | TRBV9 | TRBD1 | TGTGCCAGCAGCCCGACAGGGAAGGAGACCCAGTACTTC | CASSPTGKETQYF
TRBJ2-5 | - | TRBV7-2 | TRBD2 | TGTGCCAGCAGCTCACTAGCGGGGGTGGAGACCCAGTACTTC | CASSSLAGVETQYF
TRBJ2-5 | - | TRBV10-3 | TRBD1 | TGTGCCATCAGTGCCGGGACAGGGACGGATCAAGAGACCCAGTACTTC | CAISAGTGTDQETQYF
TRBJ2-3 | - | TRBV29-1 | TRBD2 | TGCAGCACCTTCCCTGGGAGCGGGGCATCCACAGATACGCAGTATTTT | CSTFPGSGASTDTQYF
TRBJ1-1 | - | TRBV20-1 | - | TGCAGTGCTAGTTTGCCAGTAAGGAACACTGAAGCTTTCTTT | CSASLPVRNTEAFF
TRBJ1-2 | once | TRBV4-3 | TRBD1 | TGCGCCAGCAGCCCTCAGGCAGGGGGTTTCTATGGCTACACCTTC | CASSPQAGGFYGYTF
TRBJ1-3 | - | TRBV3-1/TRBV3-2 | - | TGTGCCAGCAGCCAAGTCGCTGACCTAAGAGGTACCATATATTTT | CASSQVADLRGTIYF